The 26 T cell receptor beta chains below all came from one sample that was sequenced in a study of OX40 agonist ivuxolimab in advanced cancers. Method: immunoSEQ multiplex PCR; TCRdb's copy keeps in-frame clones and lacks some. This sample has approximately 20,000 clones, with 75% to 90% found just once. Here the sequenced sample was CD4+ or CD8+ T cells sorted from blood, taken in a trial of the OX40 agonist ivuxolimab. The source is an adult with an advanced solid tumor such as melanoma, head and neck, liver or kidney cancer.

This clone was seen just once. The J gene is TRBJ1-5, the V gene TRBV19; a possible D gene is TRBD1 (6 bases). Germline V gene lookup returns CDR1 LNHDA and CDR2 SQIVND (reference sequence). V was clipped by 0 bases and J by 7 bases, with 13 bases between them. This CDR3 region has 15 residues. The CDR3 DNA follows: TGTGCCAGTAGTATAGATATTGGGGGCTGGCAGCCCCAGCATTTT. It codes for CASSIDIGGWQPQHF.

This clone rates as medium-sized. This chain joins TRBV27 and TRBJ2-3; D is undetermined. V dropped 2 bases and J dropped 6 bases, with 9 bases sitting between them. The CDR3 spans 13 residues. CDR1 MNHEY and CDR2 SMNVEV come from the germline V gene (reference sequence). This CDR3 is CASSLNTMDTQYF. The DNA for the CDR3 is TGTGCCAGCAGTTTAAACACCATGGATACGCAGTATTTT.

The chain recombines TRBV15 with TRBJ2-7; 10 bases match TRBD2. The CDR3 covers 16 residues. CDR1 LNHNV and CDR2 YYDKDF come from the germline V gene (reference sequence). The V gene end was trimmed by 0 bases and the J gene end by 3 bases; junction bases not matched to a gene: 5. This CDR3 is CATSREVLAGSYEQYF. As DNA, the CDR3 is TGTGCCACCAGCAGAGAAGTACTAGCGGGAAGCTACGAGCAGTACTTC.

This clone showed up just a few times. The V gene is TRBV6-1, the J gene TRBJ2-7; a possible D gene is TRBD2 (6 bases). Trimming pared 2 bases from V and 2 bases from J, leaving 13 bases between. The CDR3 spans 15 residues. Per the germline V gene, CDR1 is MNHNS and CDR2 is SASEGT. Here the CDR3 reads CASSEMGDSPYEQYF. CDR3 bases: TGTGCCAGCAGTGAAATGGGGGACTCTCCCTACGAGCAGTACTTC.

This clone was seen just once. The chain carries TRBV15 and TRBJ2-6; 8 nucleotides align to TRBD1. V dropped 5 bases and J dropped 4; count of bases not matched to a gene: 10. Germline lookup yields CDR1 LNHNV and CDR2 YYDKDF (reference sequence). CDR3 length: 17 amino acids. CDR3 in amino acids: CATSPQGELGGANVLTF. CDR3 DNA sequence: TGTGCCACCAGCCCACAGGGGGAACTAGGAGGGGCCAACGTCCTGACTTTC. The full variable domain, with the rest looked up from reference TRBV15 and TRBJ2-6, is DAMVIQNPRYQVTQFGKPVTLSCSQTLNHNVMYWYQQKSSQAPKLLFHYYDKDFNNEADTPDNFQSRRPNTSFCFLDIRSPGLGDTAMYLCATSPQGELGGANVLTFGAGSRLTVL.

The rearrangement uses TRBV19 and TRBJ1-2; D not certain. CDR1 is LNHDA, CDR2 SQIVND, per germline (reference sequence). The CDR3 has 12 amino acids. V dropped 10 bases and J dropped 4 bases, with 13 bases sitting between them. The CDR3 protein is CATLEDGYGYTF. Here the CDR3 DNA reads TGTGCCACCCTGGAAGATGGCTATGGCTACACCTTC.

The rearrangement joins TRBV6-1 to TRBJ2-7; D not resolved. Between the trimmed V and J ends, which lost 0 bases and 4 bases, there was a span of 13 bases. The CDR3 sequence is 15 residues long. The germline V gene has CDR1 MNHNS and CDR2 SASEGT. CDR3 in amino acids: CASSEALLGRYEQYF. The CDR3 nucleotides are TGTGCCAGCAGTGAAGCGCTTCTAGGGCGATACGAGCAGTACTTC.

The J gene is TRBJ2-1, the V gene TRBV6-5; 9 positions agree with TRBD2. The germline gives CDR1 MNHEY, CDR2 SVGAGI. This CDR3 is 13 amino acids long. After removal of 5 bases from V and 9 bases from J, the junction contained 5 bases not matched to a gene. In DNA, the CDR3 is TGTGCCAGCAGTCCCGGGACTAGCACTGAGCAGTTCTTC. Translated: CASSPGTSTEQFF.

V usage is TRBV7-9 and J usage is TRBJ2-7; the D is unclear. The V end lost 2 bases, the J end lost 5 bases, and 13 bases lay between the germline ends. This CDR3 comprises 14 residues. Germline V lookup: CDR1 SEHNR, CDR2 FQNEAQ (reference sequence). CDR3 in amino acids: CASSLTGGNNEQYF. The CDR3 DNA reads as TGTGCCAGCAGCTTAACCGGCGGCAACAACGAGCAGTACTTC.

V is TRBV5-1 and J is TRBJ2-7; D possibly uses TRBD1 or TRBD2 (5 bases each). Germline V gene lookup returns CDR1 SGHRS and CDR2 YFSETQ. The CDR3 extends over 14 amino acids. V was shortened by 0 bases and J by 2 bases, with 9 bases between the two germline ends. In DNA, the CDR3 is TGCGCCAGCAGCTTGGTGGGACCAACCTACGAGCAGTACTTC. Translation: CASSLVGPTYEQYF.

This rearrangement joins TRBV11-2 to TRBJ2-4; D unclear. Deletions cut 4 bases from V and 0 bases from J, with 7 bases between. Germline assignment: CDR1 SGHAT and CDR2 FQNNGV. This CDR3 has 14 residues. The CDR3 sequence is CASSSALAKNIQYF. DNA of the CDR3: TGTGCCAGCAGCTCGGCCTTAGCCAAAAACATTCAGTACTTC.

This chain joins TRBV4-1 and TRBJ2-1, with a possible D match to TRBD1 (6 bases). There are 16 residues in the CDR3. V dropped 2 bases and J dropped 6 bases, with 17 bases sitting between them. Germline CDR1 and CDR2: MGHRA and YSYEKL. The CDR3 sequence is CASSQYVIGGTNEQFF. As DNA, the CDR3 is TGCGCCAGCAGCCAATACGTCATAGGGGGAACCAATGAGCAGTTCTTC.

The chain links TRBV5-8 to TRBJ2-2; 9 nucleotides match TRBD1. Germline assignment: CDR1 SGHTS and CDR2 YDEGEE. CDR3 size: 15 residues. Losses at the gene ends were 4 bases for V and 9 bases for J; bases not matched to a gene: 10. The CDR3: CASSPKDRGRRELFF. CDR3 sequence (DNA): TGTGCCAGCAGCCCTAAGGACAGGGGCAGGAGGGAGCTGTTTTTT.

The CDR3 reads CASSLAGTGGSQPQHF. In DNA form, the CDR3 reads TGTGCCAGCAGCTTAGCCGGGACAGGGGGCAGTCAGCCCCAGCATTTT. V usage is TRBV7-8 and J usage is TRBJ1-5, with 12 positions matching TRBD1. V shed 0 bases, J shed 6 bases, and the junction held 3 bases outside the gene matches. This CDR3 has 16 amino acids. The germline CDR1 and CDR2 sequences are SGHVS and FQNEAQ.

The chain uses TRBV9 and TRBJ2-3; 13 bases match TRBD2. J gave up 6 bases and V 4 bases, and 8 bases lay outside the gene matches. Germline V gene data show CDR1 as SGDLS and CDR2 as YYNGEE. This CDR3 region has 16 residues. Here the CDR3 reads CASSPRTSGGLDTQYF. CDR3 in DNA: TGTGCCAGCAGCCCACGGACTAGCGGGGGCCTCGATACGCAGTATTTT. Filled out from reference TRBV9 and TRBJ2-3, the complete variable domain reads DSGVTQTPKHLITATGQRVTLRCSPRSGDLSVYWYQQSLDQGLQFLIQYYNGEERAKGNILERFSAQQFPDLHSELNLSSLELGDSALYFCASSPRTSGGLDTQYFGPGTRLTVL.

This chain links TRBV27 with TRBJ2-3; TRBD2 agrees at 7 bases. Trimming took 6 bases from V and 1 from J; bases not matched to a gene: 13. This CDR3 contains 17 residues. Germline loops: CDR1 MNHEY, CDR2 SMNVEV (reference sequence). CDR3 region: CASSELGGEGGTDTQYF. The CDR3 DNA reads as TGTGCCAGCAGCGAACTTGGGGGGGAGGGTGGCACAGATACGCAGTATTTT.

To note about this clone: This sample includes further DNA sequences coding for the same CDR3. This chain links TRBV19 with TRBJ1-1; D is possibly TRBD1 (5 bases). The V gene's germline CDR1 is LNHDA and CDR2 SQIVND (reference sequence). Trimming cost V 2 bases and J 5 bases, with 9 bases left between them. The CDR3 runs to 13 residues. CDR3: CASSINGGTEAFF. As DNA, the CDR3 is TGTGCCAGTAGTATAAATGGGGGGACTGAAGCTTTCTTT. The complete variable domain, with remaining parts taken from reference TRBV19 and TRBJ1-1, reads DGGITQSPKYLFRKEGQNVTLSCEQNLNHDAMYWYRQDPGQGLRLIYYSQIVNDFQKGDIAEGYSVSREKKESFPLTVTSAQKNPTAFYLCASSINGGTEAFFGQGTRLTVV.

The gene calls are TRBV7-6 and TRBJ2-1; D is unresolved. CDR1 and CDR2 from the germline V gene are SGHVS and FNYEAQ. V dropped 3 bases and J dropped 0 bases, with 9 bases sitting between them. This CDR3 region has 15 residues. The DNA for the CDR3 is TGTGCCAGCAGCTTGGAGTTGGGCTCCTACAATGAGCAGTTCTTC. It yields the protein CASSLELGSYNEQFF.

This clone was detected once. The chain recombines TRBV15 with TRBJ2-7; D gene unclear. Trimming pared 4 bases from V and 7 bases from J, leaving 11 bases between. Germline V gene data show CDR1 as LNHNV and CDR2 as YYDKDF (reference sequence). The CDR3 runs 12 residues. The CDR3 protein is CATSISFGEQYF. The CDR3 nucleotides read TGTGCCACCAGCATCTCCTTTGGGGAGCAGTACTTC.

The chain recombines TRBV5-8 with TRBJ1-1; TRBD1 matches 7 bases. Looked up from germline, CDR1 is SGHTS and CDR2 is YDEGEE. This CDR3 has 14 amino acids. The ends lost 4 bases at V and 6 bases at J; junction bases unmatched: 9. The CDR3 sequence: CASSQGQSRSEAFF. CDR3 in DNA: TGTGCCAGCAGCCAGGGACAGTCAAGGTCTGAAGCTTTCTTT.

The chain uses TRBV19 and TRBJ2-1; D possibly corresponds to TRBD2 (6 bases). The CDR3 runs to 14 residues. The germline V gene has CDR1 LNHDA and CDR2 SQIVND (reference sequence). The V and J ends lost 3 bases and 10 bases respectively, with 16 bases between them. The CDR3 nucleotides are TGTGCCAGTAGTATCGAAGGTCGGGGGAAAGAGCAGTTCTTC. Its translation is CASSIEGRGKEQFF.

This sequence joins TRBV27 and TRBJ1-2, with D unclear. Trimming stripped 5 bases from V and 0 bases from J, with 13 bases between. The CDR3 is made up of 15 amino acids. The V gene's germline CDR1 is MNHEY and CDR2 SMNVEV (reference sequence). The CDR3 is CASSMARNSNYGYTF. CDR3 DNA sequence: TGTGCCAGCAGTATGGCCAGAAACTCTAACTATGGCTACACCTTC.

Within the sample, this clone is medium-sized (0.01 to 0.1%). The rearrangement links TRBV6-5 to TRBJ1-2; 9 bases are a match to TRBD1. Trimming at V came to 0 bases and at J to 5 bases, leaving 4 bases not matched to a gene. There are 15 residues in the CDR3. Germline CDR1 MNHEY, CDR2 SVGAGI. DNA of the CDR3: TGTGCCAGCAGTTACTCTGGGACAGGGCAGTATGGCTACACCTTC. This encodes CASSYSGTGQYGYTF.

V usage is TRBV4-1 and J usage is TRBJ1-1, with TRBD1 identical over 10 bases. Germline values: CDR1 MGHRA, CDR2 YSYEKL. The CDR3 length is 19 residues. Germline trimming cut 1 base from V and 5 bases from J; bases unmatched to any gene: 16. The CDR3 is CASSQVGRWTGGRATEAFF. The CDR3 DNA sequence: TGCGCCAGCAGCCAAGTTGGGAGGTGGACAGGGGGACGGGCAACTGAAGCTTTCTTT.

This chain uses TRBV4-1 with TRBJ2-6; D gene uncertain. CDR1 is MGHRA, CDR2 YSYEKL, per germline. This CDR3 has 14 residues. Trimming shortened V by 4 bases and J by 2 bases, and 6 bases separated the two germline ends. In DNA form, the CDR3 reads TGCGCCAGCAGCCGAGAAGCTGGGGCCAACGTCCTGACTTTC. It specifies CASSREAGANVLTF.

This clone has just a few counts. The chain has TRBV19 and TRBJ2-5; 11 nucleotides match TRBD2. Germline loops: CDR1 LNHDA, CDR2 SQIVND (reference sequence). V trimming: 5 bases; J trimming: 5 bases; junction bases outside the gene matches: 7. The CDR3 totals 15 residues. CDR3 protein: CASSSTSGSLETQYF. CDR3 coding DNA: TGTGCCAGTAGTTCCACTAGCGGGAGTTTGGAGACCCAGTACTTC.